The 20 T cell receptor beta chains presented below share a single source sample, sequenced in a study of shared clonotypes between healthy human individuals. Naive CD8 populations comprised CD45RO-negative cells positively selected for CCR7, excluding terminally differentiated effector memory CD45RA+ cells. The data were produced by immunoSEQ multiplex PCR, yet TCRdb's version contains in-frame clones alone and is incomplete. The sample holds some 2,000,000 clones; approximately 95% are singletons and the top ten take roughly 1.1%. The sample was naive CD8+ T cells sorted from blood. All receptors come from a man aged 18-30 years in good health.

The chain carries TRBV27 and TRBJ2-3; 9 bases are shared with TRBD2. V lost 5 bases, J lost 6 bases, and 12 bases stayed unmatched. The CDR3 is 16 amino acids. Germline CDR1 and CDR2: MNHEY and SMNVEV (reference sequence). CDR3 amino acids: CASSPPGSGGLDTQYF. CDR3 nucleotides: TGTGCCAGCAGTCCCCCCGGTAGCGGGGGATTGGATACGCAGTATTTT.

J is TRBJ2-1 and V is TRBV13, with TRBD2 matching over 8 bases. Germline trimming cut 5 bases from V and 2 bases from J; bases unmatched to any gene: 8. Germline V gene sequence: CDR1 PRHDT, CDR2 FYEKMQ (reference sequence). The CDR3 runs to 16 residues. The CDR3, as DNA: TGTGCCAGCAGCCCGGCAGTAGCGGGACCCTACAATGAGCAGTTCTTC. Its translation is CASSPAVAGPYNEQFF.

The chain recombines TRBV5-6 with TRBJ2-2; D gene unclear. Trimming took 4 bases from V and 8 from J, leaving 6 bases between them. CDR1 SGHDT and CDR2 YYEEEE come from the germline V gene. This CDR3 spans 11 amino acids. The CDR3 loop is CASSIQGELFF. CDR3 DNA sequence: TGTGCCAGCAGCATACAGGGGGAGCTGTTTTTT.

V gene TRBV28 combines with J gene TRBJ1-4; D unresolved. Deletions cut 4 bases from V and 7 bases from J, with 13 bases between. This CDR3 spans 14 amino acids. CDR1 and CDR2 from the germline V gene are MDHEN and SYDVKM. The CDR3 DNA reads TGTGCCAGCAGTTCCCCGTGGTGGCGTGAAAAACTGTTTTTT. Translated: CASSSPWWREKLFF.

The chain is built from TRBV11-3 and TRBJ2-3; weak D call: TRBD2 (8 bases). The CDR3 extends over 17 amino acids. Germline lookup yields CDR1 SGHNT and CDR2 YENEEA. The V gene lost 2 bases and the J gene lost 5 bases, with 20 bases spanning the gap. CDR3 coding DNA: TGTGCCAGCAGCTTACGGGGGGGACAGATCGACCTAGATACGCAGTATTTT. Translated: CASSLRGGQIDLDTQYF.

The chain couples TRBV7-9 to TRBJ2-7; 9 bases match TRBD1. This CDR3 has 15 amino acids. Germline V gene data show CDR1 as SEHNR and CDR2 as FQNEAQ (reference sequence). Unmatched junction bases numbered 7, after V lost 1 base and J lost 6 bases. CDR3 sequence (DNA): TGTGCCAGCAGCTTAGTCGGGACAGGGCTGGCCGAGCAGTACTTC. Translation gives CASSLVGTGLAEQYF.

This chain connects TRBV2 to TRBJ1-4; weak D call: TRBD1 (5 bases). CDR1 and CDR2 (germline): SNHLY, FYNNEI. V was trimmed by 4 bases and J by 0 bases, leaving 18 bases between them. The CDR3 is made up of 18 amino acids. DNA for the CDR3: TGTGCCAGCAGTGTGGGAGACGACAGATTTCCAACTAATGAAAAACTGTTTTTT. It specifies CASSVGDDRFPTNEKLFF. Filled out from reference TRBV2 and TRBJ1-4, the complete variable domain reads EPEVTQTPSHQVTQMGQEVILRCVPISNHLYFYWYRQILGQKVEFLVSFYNNEISEKSEIFDDQFSVERPDGSNFTLKIRSTKLEDSAMYFCASSVGDDRFPTNEKLFFGSGTQLSVL.

The J gene is TRBJ1-4, the V gene TRBV28; no clear D. The CDR3 is 14 residues long. Per the germline V gene, CDR1 is MDHEN and CDR2 is SYDVKM. V dropped 4 bases and J dropped 7 bases, with 13 bases sitting between them. This CDR3 reads CASSYDPGSEKLFF. The CDR3 DNA reads TGTGCCAGCAGTTACGATCCGGGGTCTGAAAAACTGTTTTTT.

V is TRBV4-3 and J is TRBJ2-7; 10 bases match TRBD2. The CDR3 loop spans 18 amino acids. Trimming cost V 0 bases and J 4 bases; bases outside gene matches: 12. Germline CDR1 LGHNA, CDR2 YSLEER. CDR3 DNA sequence: TGCGCCAGCAGCCAAGATCTAGGTAGCGGGAGGAATATGTACGAGCAGTACTTC. Encoded protein: CASSQDLGSGRNMYEQYF.

The V call is TRBV6-6, the J call TRBJ1-2; tentative D call: TRBD1 (5 bases). The CDR3 runs 16 residues. Trimming removed 2 bases from V and 1 base from J, with 14 bases in between. Germline CDR1 and CDR2: MNHNY and SVGAGI (reference sequence). The CDR3 sequence: CASSYPGTDNNYGYTF. As DNA, the CDR3 is TGTGCCAGCAGTTACCCAGGGACGGATAATAACTATGGCTACACCTTC.

This rearrangement joins TRBV4-3 to TRBJ2-7; D possibly uses TRBD1 or TRBD2 (5 bases each). Per the germline V gene, CDR1 is LGHNA and CDR2 is YSLEER. V shed 4 bases and J shed 1 base, with 11 bases lying between them. The CDR3 extends over 14 amino acids. CDR3 sequence (DNA): TGCGCCAGCAGCCCCAATGGGGGATCCTACGAGCAGTACTTC. Its translation is CASSPNGGSYEQYF.

This rearrangement joins TRBV6-5 to TRBJ2-7; D not resolved. The CDR3 is made up of 13 amino acids. Germline V gene data show CDR1 as MNHEY and CDR2 as SVGAGI. V shed 0 bases and J shed 8 bases, with 11 bases lying between them. Here the CDR3 reads CASSYSGPFQQYF. CDR3 DNA sequence: TGTGCCAGCAGTTACTCCGGACCTTTCCAGCAGTACTTC.

This clone has only one observation. An end of the junction differs from the germline gene, which may be a read error. The chain couples TRBV7-7 to TRBJ2-7; tentative D call: TRBD1 (5 bases). This CDR3 is 12 amino acids long. Germline CDR1 reads SSHAT; CDR2 reads FNYEAQ (reference sequence). The CDR3 DNA reads TGTGCTAGCAGGCAAGACAGAGACGAGCAGTACTTC. This sequence encodes CASRQDRDEQYF.

The V and J genes are TRBV2 and TRBJ1-5; the D is unclear. This CDR3 contains 12 residues. In germline, CDR1 is SNHLY, CDR2 FYNNEI. V was shortened by 4 bases and J by 4 bases, with 5 bases between the two germline ends. CDR3 DNA: TGTGCCAGCAGTGCCAGGAATCAGCCCCAGCATTTT. This encodes CASSARNQPQHF.

As regards this clone: The junction and the germline gene differ at one end; a read error may be behind it. The chain uses TRBV5-8 and TRBJ1-1; no definite D call. The CDR3 has 8 residues. Germline V gene data show CDR1 as SGHTS and CDR2 as YDEGEE. This CDR3 reads CASSLHQW. CDR3 sequence (DNA): TGTGCCAGCAGCTTGCACCAGTGG.

The rearrangement links TRBV28 to TRBJ1-1; TRBD1 agrees at 9 bases. Germline assignment: CDR1 MDHEN and CDR2 SYDVKM. The CDR3 contains 17 residues. Trimming cost V 3 bases and J 0 bases; bases outside gene matches: 8. In nucleotides, the CDR3 is TGTGCCAGCAGTTTGGACAGGGGACATATTTTGAACACTGAAGCTTTCTTT. This codes for CASSLDRGHILNTEAFF.

This chain uses TRBV4-1 with TRBJ1-1, with D unclear. The CDR3 totals 15 residues. In germline, CDR1 is MGHRA, CDR2 YSYEKL. Trimming shortened V by 1 base and J by 3 bases, and 12 bases separated the two germline ends. The CDR3 loop reads CASSQVLAGDTEAFF. The CDR3, as DNA: TGCGCCAGCAGCCAAGTGTTAGCAGGTGACACTGAAGCTTTCTTT.

The J gene is TRBJ1-2, the V gene TRBV28; weak D call: TRBD1 (6 bases). This CDR3 is built from 16 residues. The V gene lost 3 bases and the J gene lost 3 bases, with 17 bases spanning the gap. Germline V CDR1 and CDR2: MDHEN, SYDVKM. The CDR3 DNA is TGTGCCAGCAGTTTTGGAGGCAGGGGTAATGACTATGGCTACACCTTC. Translated: CASSFGGRGNDYGYTF.

The sample holds one count of this clone. V is TRBV7-9 and J is TRBJ2-5; possible D gene TRBD2, 5 bases. This CDR3 contains 17 residues. Trimming pared 5 bases from V and 5 bases from J, leaving 24 bases between. From germline, CDR1 is SEHNR and CDR2 FQNEAQ (reference sequence). The CDR3 sequence: CASSPPRGDRVGETQYF. CDR3 coding DNA: TGTGCCAGCAGCCCCCCCCGGGGAGATAGGGTGGGGGAGACCCAGTACTTC.

This chain connects TRBV12-5 to TRBJ1-2, with TRBD1 identical over 8 bases. The germline V gene encodes CDR1 LGHNT and CDR2 FRNRAP. This CDR3 spans 14 amino acids. J gave up 6 bases and V 2 bases, and 5 bases lay outside the gene matches. The CDR3 nucleotides are TGTGCTAGTGGTTTGCCTCCAGGGGGCAATGGCTACACCTTC. It specifies CASGLPPGGNGYTF. Variable domain in full (rest from reference TRBV12-5 and TRBJ1-2): DARVTQTPRHKVTEMGQEVTMRCQPILGHNTVFWYRQTMMQGLELLAYFRNRAPLDDSGMPKDRFSAEMPDATLATLKIQPSEPRDSAVYFCASGLPPGGNGYTFGSGTRLTVV.